Below are 12 T cell receptor beta chains sequenced from a single sample in a study of blood T cell repertoires in COVID-19. Using immunoSEQ multiplex PCR, the repertoire was profiled, and TCRdb retains in-frame clones only, with some absent. The sample lists 200,000 to 250,000 clones; 70% to 90% were seen once. Sequenced material: peripheral blood. The source is a man aged 50-59 years with acute or convalescent COVID-19.

CDR3 in amino acids: CASSVTADTQYF. In nucleotides, the CDR3 is TGTGCCAGCAGCGTAACGGCAGATACGCAGTATTTT. This chain joins TRBV9 and TRBJ2-3; D is uncertain. V lost 1 base and J lost 4, with 4 bases in between. There are 12 residues in the CDR3. From germline, CDR1 is SGDLS and CDR2 YYNGEE.

The CDR3, as DNA: TGTGCCAGCAGCCCGGGACTAGCGAGGGTGACCCAGTACTTC. It encodes CASSPGLARVTQYF. The chain is built from TRBV6-5 and TRBJ2-5, with TRBD2 identical over 10 bases. Germline V lookup: CDR1 MNHEY, CDR2 SVGAGI. Trimming took 6 bases from V and 7 from J; bases not matched to a gene: 8. CDR3 size: 14 residues.

The chain links TRBV10-3 to TRBJ2-5; D uncertain. This CDR3 region has 18 residues. The V and J ends lost 0 bases and 1 base respectively, with 18 bases between them. Germline V gene data show CDR1 as ENHRY and CDR2 as SYGVKD. DNA of the CDR3: TGTGCCATCAGTGAGTCGACGGTGACTTTACCCTTCCAAGAGACCCAGTACTTC. This codes for CAISESTVTLPFQETQYF.

The chain carries TRBV11-1 and TRBJ2-1, with D possibly being TRBD2 (6 bases). Trimming took 5 bases from V and 7 from J, leaving 15 bases between them. Germline assignment: CDR1 SGHAT and CDR2 FQDESV (reference sequence). The CDR3 contains 14 residues. CDR3 loop: CASSRAGLVNEQFF. Here the CDR3 DNA reads TGTGCCAGCAGCAGAGCGGGCCTCGTAAATGAGCAGTTCTTC.

This clone turned up a few times. The chain uses TRBV6-5 and TRBJ1-5, with D uncertain. Germline values: CDR1 MNHEY, CDR2 SVGAGI. The CDR3 is 11 amino acids. V was shortened by 3 bases and J by 6 bases, with 3 bases between the two germline ends. CDR3: CASSYSQPQHF. Here the CDR3 DNA reads TGTGCCAGCAGTTATAGTCAGCCCCAGCATTTT.

The gene calls are TRBV18 and TRBJ1-5, with 8 bases aligning to TRBD1. Germline lookup yields CDR1 KGHSH and CDR2 LQKENI. The V gene end was trimmed by 3 bases and the J gene end by 10 bases; junction bases not matched to a gene: 11. The CDR3 is made up of 15 amino acids. The CDR3 protein is CASSPSGTGFKPQHF. The CDR3 bases are TGTGCCAGCTCACCTTCCGGGACAGGTTTTAAACCCCAGCATTTT.

CDR3 DNA: TGTGCCAGCACCCTCCCGGGACTCCCCACCGGGGAGCTGTTTTTT. Encoded protein: CASTLPGLPTGELFF. The chain uses TRBV7-9 and TRBJ2-2; TRBD2 might be the D (6 bases). V lost 7 bases and J 4 bases, leaving 16 bases between the germline ends. CDR1 and CDR2 (germline): SEHNR, FQNEAQ (reference sequence). This CDR3 has 15 residues.

The chain is built from TRBV5-1 and TRBJ2-1, with a possible D match to TRBD1 (5 bases). Per germline, CDR1 SGHRS and CDR2 YFSETQ. This CDR3 has 13 residues. V was trimmed by 5 bases and J by 7 bases, leaving 13 bases between them. The CDR3 is CASSRGQGNEQFF. CDR3 nucleotides: TGCGCCAGCAGTCGAGGACAAGGGAATGAGCAGTTCTTC.

The rearrangement uses TRBV2 and TRBJ2-3; D is unclear. CDR1 SNHLY and CDR2 FYNNEI come from the germline V gene. The CDR3 has 14 amino acids. Trimming shortened V by 6 bases and J by 0 bases, and 10 bases separated the two germline ends. The CDR3 coding sequence is TGTGCCAGCAGGCTACAGCCTAGCACAGATACGCAGTATTTT. Translated: CASRLQPSTDTQYF. The full variable domain, with the rest looked up from reference TRBV2 and TRBJ2-3, is EPEVTQTPSHQVTQMGQEVILRCVPISNHLYFYWYRQILGQKVEFLVSFYNNEISEKSEIFDDQFSVERPDGSNFTLKIRSTKLEDSAMYFCASRLQPSTDTQYFGPGTRLTVL.

V gene TRBV4-1 combines with J gene TRBJ1-2, with a tentative D call TRBD1 (6 bases). The germline V gene encodes CDR1 MGHRA and CDR2 YSYEKL. V lost 7 bases, J lost 2 bases, and 11 bases lay in between. The CDR3 covers 13 residues. The CDR3 DNA reads as TGCGCCAGCACCCTCGGACAGAACTATGGCTACACCTTC. Translated, it gives CASTLGQNYGYTF.

The chain combines TRBV3-1 (or the pseudogene TRBV3-2) with TRBJ1-1; TRBD1 agrees at 10 bases. Trimming at V came to 4 bases and at J to 3 bases, leaving 5 bases not matched to a gene. Per the germline V gene, CDR1 is LGHDT and CDR2 is YNNKEL (reference sequence). The CDR3 covers 15 residues. The CDR3 is CASSPMGQGYTEAFF. CDR3 nucleotide sequence: TGTGCCAGCAGCCCTATGGGACAGGGGTACACTGAAGCTTTCTTT.

V usage is TRBV30 and J usage is TRBJ2-1; 10 bases match TRBD2. The length of the CDR3 is 15 residues. J was trimmed by 7 bases and V by 1 base; bases with no gene match: 7. Germline CDR1 is GTSNPN and CDR2 is SVGIG (reference sequence). In DNA, the CDR3 is TGTGCCTGGAGTGGCCCAGCGGGGGGGCCGAATGAGCAGTTCTTC. It encodes CAWSGPAGGPNEQFF.